The rows below give T cell receptor beta chains drawn from one sample of a study of PD-1 blockade in classical Hodgkin lymphoma. Produced via immunoSEQ multiplex PCR; TCRdb's table is partial and in-frame only. The data show about 10,000 clones, 80% to 95% seen once. The sequencing input was CD8+ T cells from blood. The source is a human donor with classical Hodgkin lymphoma. CDR3s include the opening cysteine and the closing phenylalanine or tryptophan. Each record gives: V gene, D gene, clone size, J gene, CDR3 length, CDR3 protein, CDR3 DNA. The D gene is left open where the match is weak. Not all rows give a size; the values are once, few, many and, for expanded clones, a class.

TRBV19	NA	once	TRBJ1-5	12	CASMEGGQPQHF	TGTGCCAGTATGGAGGGGGGTCAGCCCCAGCATTTT
TRBV5-4	NA	NA	TRBJ1-1	14	CASSLVTGPTEAFF	TGTGCCAGCAGCTTGGTAACAGGCCCCACTGAAGCTTTCTTT
TRBV6-1	NA	NA	TRBJ1-2	17	CASSEEGREGPTYGYTF	TGTGCCAGCAGTGAAGAAGGCCGGGAAGGGCCAACCTATGGCTACACCTTC
TRBV15	NA	NA	TRBJ2-7	15	CATSRDRGQGHEQYF	TGTGCCACCAGCAGAGATAGAGGGCAGGGCCACGAGCAGTACTTC
TRBV19	NA	NA	TRBJ2-2	14	CASTYTGWGGELFF	TGTGCCAGTACCTATACGGGCTGGGGCGGGGAGCTGTTTTTT
TRBV2	NA	NA	TRBJ1-2	14	CASGQLLGDGGYTF	TGTGCCAGCGGTCAACTCCTCGGGGACGGCGGCTACACCTTC
TRBV5-5	NA	NA	TRBJ2-1	12	CASSPGLNEQFF	TGTGCCAGCAGCCCGGGGCTCAATGAGCAGTTCTTC
TRBV27	NA	NA	TRBJ2-1	14	CASSLGPGLNEQFF	TGTGCCAGCAGTTTGGGTCCGGGGTTGAATGAGCAGTTCTTC
TRBV2	TRBD1	NA	TRBJ2-6	16	CASRDRGISGANVLTF	TGTGCCAGCAGAGACAGGGGGATCTCTGGGGCCAACGTCCTGACTTTC
TRBV10-3	TRBD2	NA	TRBJ2-7	16	CAISGSSGREHREQYF	TGTGCCATCAGTGGGTCTAGCGGGAGGGAGCACCGCGAGCAGTACTTC
TRBV6-1	NA	NA	TRBJ2-7	16	CASSESAGIGSYEQYF	TGTGCCAGCAGTGAAAGCGCAGGGATCGGATCCTACGAGCAGTACTTC
TRBV6-5	TRBD1	NA	TRBJ2-3	16	CASSYPGTGVKDTQYF	TGTGCCAGCAGTTACCCCGGGACAGGGGTTAAAGATACGCAGTATTTT
TRBV29-1	TRBD2	NA	TRBJ2-2	13	CSGSGGNTGELFF	TGCAGCGGGAGCGGGGGTAACACCGGGGAGCTGTTTTTT
TRBV5-1	NA	NA	TRBJ2-3	14	CASSLAGPPDTQYF	TGCGCCAGCAGCTTAGCGGGTCCCCCGGATACGCAGTATTTT
TRBV19	NA	NA	TRBJ1-4	14	CASSPPWESEKLFF	TGTGCCAGTAGTCCCCCGTGGGAGTCGGAAAAACTGTTTTTT
TRBV30	NA	NA	TRBJ1-1	14	CAWSARGDDTEAFF	TGTGCCTGGAGTGCAAGAGGGGATGACACTGAAGCTTTCTTT
TRBV28	NA	once	TRBJ2-7	14	CASSLLGGENEQYF	TGTGCCAGCAGTTTATTGGGGGGAGAGAACGAGCAGTACTTC
TRBV13	NA	NA	TRBJ1-4	16	CASSLGGTATNEKLFF	TGTGCCAGCAGCCTGGGGGGAACTGCAACTAATGAAAAACTGTTTTTT
TRBV4-1	NA	once	TRBJ2-7	16	CASSQVTGILTYEQYF	TGCGCCAGCAGCCAAGTGACCGGGATCCTTACCTACGAGCAGTACTTC
TRBV13	TRBD1	NA	TRBJ2-7	16	CASSDSSTGASYEQYF	TGTGCCAGCAGCGACTCCTCGACAGGGGCCTCCTACGAGCAGTACTTC
TRBV11-2	NA	NA	TRBJ1-4	12	CASSPDNEKLFF	TGTGCCAGCAGCCCCGATAATGAAAAACTGTTTTTT
TRBV6-6	NA	once	TRBJ1-2	15	CASSYGQLVNYGYTF	TGTGCCAGCAGTTACGGGCAGCTCGTAAACTATGGCTACACCTTC
TRBV5-6	NA	NA	TRBJ1-2	13	CASSLDSNYGYTF	TGTGCCAGCAGCTTAGACTCCAACTATGGCTACACCTTC
TRBV10-1	NA	NA	TRBJ1-2	13	CASSEGVDYGYTF	TGCGCCAGCAGTGAAGGTGTGGACTATGGCTACACCTTC
TRBV4-1	NA	NA	TRBJ2-5	12	CASSGLKETQYF	TGCGCCAGCAGCGGACTCAAAGAGACCCAGTACTTC
TRBV4-1	TRBD2	NA	TRBJ2-7	15	CASSLTAPLANEQYF	TGCGCCAGCAGCCTCACCGCACCACTAGCGAACGAGCAGTACTTC
TRBV14	NA	NA	TRBJ2-5	12	CASRAGQETQYF	TGTGCCAGCAGAGCAGGACAAGAGACCCAGTACTTC
TRBV9	NA	once	TRBJ1-1	14	CASSNPGVNTEAFF	TGTGCCAGCAGCAACCCCGGGGTGAACACTGAAGCTTTCTTT
TRBV19	NA	NA	TRBJ1-1	13	CASSINLNTEAFF	TGTGCCAGTAGTATAAATTTGAACACTGAAGCTTTCTTT
TRBV30	NA	NA	TRBJ2-1	14	CAWSARTNYNEQFF	TGTGCCTGGAGTGCGCGAACAAACTACAATGAGCAGTTCTTC
TRBV10-2	NA	once	TRBJ2-3	13	CASSDILADTQYF	TGCGCCAGCAGTGATATACTAGCTGATACGCAGTATTTT
TRBV30	NA	NA	TRBJ2-2	13	CAWSVFRTGELFF	TGTGCCTGGAGTGTATTTCGTACCGGGGAGCTGTTTTTT
TRBV4-1	NA	NA	TRBJ2-7	17	CASSQDLRDFGSYEQYF	TGCGCCAGCAGCCAAGATTTACGGGATTTCGGGTCCTACGAGCAGTACTTC
TRBV2	TRBD2	NA	TRBJ2-7	16	CASRATSGRLSYEQYF	TGTGCCAGCAGAGCTACTAGCGGTCGCTTATCCTACGAGCAGTACTTC
TRBV7-9	TRBD2	NA	TRBJ2-5	15	CASSSPPGTIETQYF	TGTGCCAGCAGCTCACCACCCGGGACTATTGAGACCCAGTACTTC
TRBV28	TRBD2	NA	TRBJ2-7	12	CASGLAGDEQYF	TGTGCCAGCGGGCTAGCGGGAGACGAGCAGTACTTC
TRBV29-1	TRBD2	NA	TRBJ2-1	13	CSVGLADYNEQFF	TGCAGCGTGGGACTAGCGGACTACAATGAGCAGTTCTTC
TRBV19	NA	NA	TRBJ1-2	15	CASSPRDEGSYGYTF	TGTGCCAGTAGTCCGAGAGATGAGGGAAGCTATGGCTACACCTTC
TRBV6-6	TRBD2	NA	TRBJ2-1	16	CASSYSGLAGRGEQFF	TGTGCCAGCAGTTACTCCGGACTAGCGGGGCGCGGTGAGCAGTTCTTC
TRBV5-1	TRBD1	once	TRBJ2-6	18	CASSPRAGGRSGANVLTF	TGCGCCAGCAGCCCCCGTGCAGGGGGACGCTCTGGGGCCAACGTCCTGACTTTC
TRBV5-1	NA	NA	TRBJ1-1	14	CASSLDLGLTEAFF	TGCGCCAGCAGCTTGGACTTGGGGCTCACTGAAGCTTTCTTT
TRBV14	NA	NA	TRBJ2-2	13	CASSDGTPGELFF	TGTGCCAGCAGCGACGGGACCCCCGGGGAGCTGTTTTTT
TRBV27	TRBD2	NA	TRBJ2-1	19	CASSFSLAGVSLAVGEQFF	TGTGCCAGCAGTTTTTCCCTAGCGGGAGTATCATTGGCGGTGGGTGAGCAGTTCTTC
TRBV7-9	TRBD1	NA	TRBJ1-4	18	CASSFAGTGINGNEKLFF	TGTGCCAGCAGCTTTGCCGGGACAGGGATTAATGGTAATGAAAAACTGTTTTTT
TRBV18	NA	NA	TRBJ2-1	13	CASSPQPVDEQFF	TGTGCCAGCTCACCACAACCGGTCGATGAGCAGTTCTTC
TRBV5-5	NA	NA	TRBJ2-1	16	CASSFTRGTLYNEQFF	TGTGCCAGCAGCTTTACCAGGGGTACCCTTTACAATGAGCAGTTCTTC
TRBV5-6	NA	NA	TRBJ2-7	15	CASSFEGMGFYEQYF	TGTGCCAGCAGCTTTGAAGGTATGGGTTTTTACGAGCAGTACTTC
TRBV27	TRBD1	NA	TRBJ2-7	14	CASSLRQGSREQYF	TGTGCCAGCAGCCTTCGACAGGGGAGTAGGGAGCAGTACTTC